The 6 T cell receptor beta chains below come from one sample, sequenced in a study of metastatic and nonmetastatic thyroid tumors (dated by TCRdb to 2020 to 2021). Before undergoing thyroid surgery, none of the patients had been given any kind of treatment. Library preparation used PCR. TCRdb names Illumina HiSeq 4000 as the instrument used. Using fastp trimming at Q25 and MiXCR clonotype assembly, TCRdb reanalyzed the public sequencing data and kept in-frame beta chains. The sample table shows around 35,000 clones, and 16% are seen once. 3.4% of the sample comes from the top ten. The sequencing input was blood. Every receptor here comes from a female donor with papillary thyroid cancer or a benign thyroid nodule (not recorded which). Some clones in this sample may be carry-over from other donors' samples.

A remark on this clone: Compared with germline, one end of the junction differs, possibly owing to a read error. V is TRBV11-1 and J is TRBJ2-3, with D possibly TRBD1 on 6 matching bases. The CDR3 is 17 residues long. CDR1 and CDR2 (germline): SGHAT, FQDESV (reference sequence). This CDR3 is CASSQGLPGLMGDTQYF. The CDR3 DNA follows: TGTGCCAGCAGCCAGGGGCTACCGGGATTAATGGGAGATACACAGTATTTT.

Many counts were recorded for this clone. The chain carries TRBV20-1 and TRBJ1-5; D unclear. Between the trimmed V and J ends, which lost 5 bases and 6 bases, there was a span of 14 bases. CDR3 length equals 13 residues. Germline lookup yields CDR1 DFQATT and CDR2 SNEGSKA (reference sequence). In DNA, the CDR3 is TGCAGTGCTGCCTGGGATTCGAGTCAGCCCCAGCATTTT. This gives the protein CSAAWDSSQPQHF.

There are many counts of this clone. Other nucleotide sequences in the sample specify the same CDR3. The J gene is TRBJ1-2, the V gene TRBV7-3; no reliable D call. This CDR3 has 15 residues. The germline V and J ends were trimmed by 5 bases and 5 bases, with 18 bases remaining between them. CDR1 and CDR2 (germline): SGHTA, FQGTGA. CDR3: CASSPGQARAYGYTF. The CDR3 DNA sequence: TGTGCCAGCAGCCCTGGCCAGGCGCGGGCTTATGGCTACACCTTC.

This clone was counted at least ten times. V usage is TRBV29-1 and J usage is TRBJ1-2, with no clear D. Trimming stripped 6 bases from V and 1 base from J, with 6 bases between. Germline V gives CDR1 SQVTM, CDR2 ANQGSEA. The CDR3 runs to 11 residues. The DNA for the CDR3 is TGCAGCGTGACGAATAACTATGGCTACACCTTC. Its translation is CSVTNNYGYTF.

The V call is TRBV30, the J call TRBJ2-7; 10 nucleotides align to TRBD2. The CDR3 covers 13 residues. V dropped 8 bases and J dropped 2; count of bases not matched to a gene: 6. Germline V gene lookup returns CDR1 GTSNPN and CDR2 SVGIG (reference sequence). This CDR3 is CALGGTSAYEQYF. DNA for the CDR3: TGTGCCCTGGGTGGGACTAGCGCCTACGAGCAGTACTTC.

This clone came up many times. The rearrangement links TRBV10-3 to TRBJ2-7, with TRBD1 matching over 11 bases. Germline CDR1 reads ENHRY; CDR2 reads SYGVKD. After removal of 6 bases from V and 6 bases from J, the junction contained 4 bases not matched to a gene. The CDR3 has 13 residues. CDR3: CAIRGDRGVEQYF. In DNA form, the CDR3 reads TGTGCCATCAGGGGGGACAGGGGGGTCGAGCAGTACTTC.